The subject of this entry is one T cell receptor beta chain. The data were taken from a study of T cell responses to AZD1222 COVID-19 vaccine. Assay: immunoSEQ multiplex PCR; the TCRdb copy retains only in-frame clones and omits some. The sample has about 73,000 clones; over 70% are singletons. The germline V gene has CDR1 SEHNR and CDR2 FQNEAQ (reference sequence). The CDR3 contains 13 residues. The V gene lost 2 bases and the J gene lost 5 bases, with 9 bases spanning the gap. The rearrangement uses TRBV7-9 and TRBJ1-1; D gene unclear. This clonotype was sampled from an adult who received the AZD1222 COVID-19 vaccine. Sample: peripheral blood, taken 28 days after the second AZD1222 dose. In DNA, the CDR3 is TGTGCCAGCAGCTTAACCCAGGTTACTGAAGCTTTCTTT. Protein product: CASSLTQVTEAFF.